The 30 T cell receptor beta chains below were found in one sample sequenced in a study of blood T cell repertoires in COVID-19. Assay: immunoSEQ multiplex PCR; the TCRdb copy retains only in-frame clones and omits some. Of 150,000 to 200,000 clones listed, around four fifths were seen once; the top ten hold 10% to 15%. The specimen sequenced was PBMCs or T cells enriched from blood (not recorded which). The receptors stem from a woman aged 55-70 years who had recovered from COVID-19.

V and J are TRBV13 and TRBJ2-5; D is unclear. The ends were cut back, 1 base at V and 5 bases at J, with 5 bases in the middle. The CDR3 sequence is 12 residues long. CDR1 is PRHDT, CDR2 FYEKMQ, per germline (reference sequence). The CDR3 here is CASSLVSETQYF. CDR3 DNA sequence: TGTGCCAGCAGCTTAGTTTCGGAGACCCAGTACTTC.

This chain uses TRBV9 with TRBJ2-3; 12 nucleotides match TRBD2. There are 17 residues in the CDR3. The germline CDR1 and CDR2 sequences are SGDLS and YYNGEE. Unmatched junction bases numbered 8, after V lost 3 bases and J lost 3 bases. CDR3 sequence (DNA): TGTGCCAGCAGCGCAGGCCCTCTAGCGGGAGGGACAGATACGCAGTATTTT. Translating it yields CASSAGPLAGGTDTQYF. Combining the CDR3 with reference TRBV9 and TRBJ2-3 gives the whole variable domain DSGVTQTPKHLITATGQRVTLRCSPRSGDLSVYWYQQSLDQGLQFLIQYYNGEERAKGNILERFSAQQFPDLHSELNLSSLELGDSALYFCASSAGPLAGGTDTQYFGPGTRLTVL.

This clone was detected only a few times. The genes are TRBV5-1 and TRBJ2-1, with 11 bases aligning to TRBD2. CDR3 size: 15 residues. The V and J ends lost 3 bases and 7 bases, in that order; junction bases with no gene match: 6. The germline CDR1 and CDR2 sequences are SGHRS and YFSETQ. The CDR3 loop reads CASSSTSGSTNEQFF. The CDR3, as DNA: TGCGCCAGCAGCTCTACTAGCGGGAGTACTAATGAGCAGTTCTTC.

The chain carries TRBV19 and TRBJ1-5; TRBD1 might be the D (6 bases). With 1 base removed from V and 5 bases from J, the gap between germline ends came to 12 bases. This CDR3 is 15 amino acids long. Per germline, CDR1 LNHDA and CDR2 SQIVND (reference sequence). CDR3 region: CASSIGPSGDQPQHF. The CDR3 region has the DNA TGTGCCAGTAGTATAGGTCCGTCAGGGGATCAGCCCCAGCATTTT.

V usage is TRBV3-1 (or the pseudogene TRBV3-2) and J usage is TRBJ2-1, with TRBD2 matching over 11 bases. V was clipped by 8 bases and J by 9 bases; unmatched bases: 12. CDR3 length: 15 amino acids. Germline V gene lookup returns CDR1 LGHDT and CDR2 YNNKEL (reference sequence). CDR3 in amino acids: CASSIAGGPAVEQFF. CDR3 nucleotide sequence: TGTGCCAGCTCGATAGCGGGGGGGCCGGCGGTTGAGCAGTTCTTC.

This chain links TRBV19 with TRBJ2-3; D gene uncertain. V was clipped by 1 base and J by 0 bases, with 5 bases between them. The CDR3 runs to 14 residues. The V gene's germline CDR1 is LNHDA and CDR2 SQIVND (reference sequence). The CDR3 bases are TGTGCCAGTAGTATAGTAGCTAGCACAGATACGCAGTATTTT. Its protein product is CASSIVASTDTQYF. Full variable domain (rest looked up from reference TRBV19 and TRBJ2-3): DGGITQSPKYLFRKEGQNVTLSCEQNLNHDAMYWYRQDPGQGLRLIYYSQIVNDFQKGDIAEGYSVSREKKESFPLTVTSAQKNPTAFYLCASSIVASTDTQYFGPGTRLTVL.

The chain couples TRBV5-1 to TRBJ2-3; the D gene is possibly TRBD2 (6 bases). The CDR3 has 15 amino acids. Germline assignment: CDR1 SGHRS and CDR2 YFSETQ. V lost 2 bases and J lost 1, with 11 bases in between. DNA for the CDR3: TGCGCCAGCAGCTTTCGACTAGGCGGCACAGATACGCAGTATTTT. Residues: CASSFRLGGTDTQYF.

The chain combines TRBV2 with TRBJ2-5; D gene unclear. Germline V gives CDR1 SNHLY, CDR2 FYNNEI. This CDR3 region has 15 residues. Trimming removed 2 bases from V and 2 bases from J, with 12 bases in between. CDR3 in amino acids: CASSEPRSKQETQYF. The CDR3 bases are TGTGCCAGCAGTGAACCGCGATCTAAGCAAGAGACCCAGTACTTC.

This chain joins TRBV9 and TRBJ2-7; tentative D call: TRBD2 (6 bases). This CDR3 contains 16 residues. Germline CDR1 and CDR2: SGDLS and YYNGEE. The V end lost 0 bases, the J end lost 3 bases, and 16 bases lay between the germline ends. The CDR3 DNA follows: TGTGCCAGCAGCGTAGCGGGAGACAGTCGAAACTACGAGCAGTACTTC. Amino acid sequence: CASSVAGDSRNYEQYF. The entire variable domain, with the rest obtained from reference TRBV9 and TRBJ2-7, is as follows: DSGVTQTPKHLITATGQRVTLRCSPRSGDLSVYWYQQSLDQGLQFLIQYYNGEERAKGNILERFSAQQFPDLHSELNLSSLELGDSALYFCASSVAGDSRNYEQYFGPGTRLTVT.

V is TRBV28 and J is TRBJ1-5; 7 positions match TRBD1. From germline, CDR1 is MDHEN and CDR2 SYDVKM. J gave up 3 bases and V 6 bases, and 8 bases lay outside the gene matches. The CDR3 is made up of 15 amino acids. CDR3 in amino acids: CASSPGTVLNQPQHF. As DNA, the CDR3 is TGTGCCAGCAGCCCCGGGACAGTCCTCAATCAGCCCCAGCATTTT.

The chain uses TRBV2 and TRBJ1-1; 9 nucleotides agree with TRBD1. The germline V gene encodes CDR1 SNHLY and CDR2 FYNNEI. This CDR3 spans 16 amino acids. V shed 6 bases and J 0 bases; nucleotides not matched to a gene: 8. In nucleotides, the CDR3 is TGTGCCAGCAGGTCCGACAGGGGGGTCATGAACACTGAAGCTTTCTTT. It specifies CASRSDRGVMNTEAFF.

The chain couples TRBV5-8 to TRBJ2-5; weak D call: TRBD2 (5 bases). Germline V lookup: CDR1 SGHTS, CDR2 YDEGEE. The CDR3 is 14 residues long. Trimming stripped 0 bases from V and 5 bases from J, with 11 bases between. This CDR3 is CASSLAGNDETQYF. CDR3 DNA sequence: TGTGCCAGCAGCTTGGCGGGGAACGACGAGACCCAGTACTTC.

The V gene is TRBV19, the J gene TRBJ1-4; the match to TRBD1 covers 8 bases. Per the germline V gene, CDR1 is LNHDA and CDR2 is SQIVND (reference sequence). Losses at the gene ends were 3 bases for V and 5 bases for J; bases not matched to a gene: 5. CDR3 length: 15 residues. Here the CDR3 reads CASSILQGGNEKLFF. CDR3 sequence (DNA): TGTGCCAGTAGTATCTTACAGGGGGGAAATGAAAAACTGTTTTTT.

The rearrangement joins TRBV5-1 to TRBJ1-2; D is perhaps TRBD1 (5 bases). The V end was cut by 3 bases, the J end by 4 bases, with 7 bases between. CDR3 length equals 12 residues. Germline lookup yields CDR1 SGHRS and CDR2 YFSETQ. CDR3 sequence reads: CASSYDSYGYTF. CDR3 DNA: TGCGCCAGCAGCTATGACAGCTATGGCTACACCTTC.

This clone has only one observation. The gene calls are TRBV5-8 and TRBJ1-5; 7 nucleotides match TRBD1. CDR3 length: 15 amino acids. Losses at the gene ends were 3 bases for V and 6 bases for J; bases not matched to a gene: 9. Germline V gene data show CDR1 as SGHTS and CDR2 as YDEGEE. Here the CDR3 DNA reads TGTGCCAGCAGCTCCCGACAGGGCTACGGTCAGCCCCAGCATTTT. Translating gives CASSSRQGYGQPQHF.

This clone is a singleton in its sample. The rearrangement links TRBV9 to TRBJ2-2, with 10 positions matching TRBD1. V lost 3 bases and J lost 1; bases outside the gene matches: 3. Looked up from germline, CDR1 is SGDLS and CDR2 is YYNGEE. CDR3 size: 16 residues. This CDR3 is CASSARTGGNTGELFF. The CDR3 coding sequence is TGTGCCAGCAGCGCCCGGACAGGGGGGAACACCGGGGAGCTGTTTTTT.

The chain employs TRBV6-2 or TRBV6-3 and TRBJ1-2; D may be TRBD1 (5 bases). Germline CDR1 is MNHEY and CDR2 is SVGEGT. The CDR3 is made up of 13 amino acids. Trimming pared 2 bases from V and 4 bases from J, leaving 8 bases between. The DNA of the CDR3 is TGTGCCAGCAGTTACGCACAGGCCTATGGCTACACCTTC. It yields the protein CASSYAQAYGYTF.

V is TRBV18 and J is TRBJ2-5; D remains ambiguous. CDR1 and CDR2 (germline): KGHSH, LQKENI. The CDR3 runs 12 residues. Trimming removed 6 bases at V and 5 bases at J, with 10 bases between. DNA for the CDR3: TGTGCCAGCTCCGAGGCGGAGGAGACCCAGTACTTC. Translated: CASSEAEETQYF. Full variable domain (missing parts from reference TRBV18 and TRBJ2-5): NAGVMQNPRHLVRRRGQEARLRCSPMKGHSHVYWYRQLPEEGLKFMVYLQKENIIDESGMPKERFSAEFPKEGPSILRIQQVVRGDSAAYFCASSEAEETQYFGPGTRLLVL.

The chain combines TRBV24-1 with TRBJ1-1; D may be TRBD1 (6 bases). V lost 2 bases and J 2 bases, leaving 14 bases between the germline ends. The CDR3 sequence is 16 residues long. CDR1 and CDR2 (germline): KGHDR, SFDVKD. The DNA for the CDR3 is TGTGCCACCAGTGATTCGGGACGGACAGTCAACACTGAAGCTTTCTTT. Its protein product is CATSDSGRTVNTEAFF.

The chain recombines TRBV2 with TRBJ2-5; 12 positions match TRBD2. The germline gives CDR1 SNHLY, CDR2 FYNNEI. Germline trimming cut 7 bases from V and 6 bases from J; bases unmatched to any gene: 6. This CDR3 spans 14 amino acids. The CDR3 DNA is TGTGCCAGCAAGGCTAGCGGGGGGGTACAGACCCAGTACTTC. This translates into CASKASGGVQTQYF. The entire variable domain, with the rest obtained from reference TRBV2 and TRBJ2-5, is as follows: EPEVTQTPSHQVTQMGQEVILRCVPISNHLYFYWYRQILGQKVEFLVSFYNNEISEKSEIFDDQFSVERPDGSNFTLKIRSTKLEDSAMYFCASKASGGVQTQYFGPGTRLLVL.

This clone was observed once. The rearrangement links TRBV5-4 to TRBJ1-2; 9 nucleotides line up with TRBD1. Per the germline V gene, CDR1 is SGHNT and CDR2 is YYREEE (reference sequence). The ends lost 0 bases at V and 7 bases at J; junction bases unmatched: 13. The CDR3 is made up of 17 amino acids. The CDR3 region is CASSLGGTGIAVGGYTF. The CDR3 DNA follows: TGTGCCAGCAGCTTGGGCGGGACAGGGATTGCTGTAGGTGGCTACACCTTC. The variable domain in full, with the rest retrieved from reference TRBV5-4 and TRBJ1-2, is ETGVTQSPTHLIKTRGQQVTLRCSSQSGHNTVSWYQQALGQGPQFIFQYYREEENGRGNFPPRFSGLQFPNYSSELNVNALELDDSALYLCASSLGGTGIAVGGYTFGSGTRLTVV.

This chain uses TRBV30 with TRBJ2-1; D is undetermined. Germline-derived CDR1 and CDR2 are GTSNPN and SVGIG (reference sequence). This CDR3 comprises 14 residues. V dropped 0 bases and J dropped 2 bases, with 8 bases sitting between them. The CDR3 DNA sequence: TGTGCCTGGAGTGTAAACCCAGCCTACAATGAGCAGTTCTTC. This codes for CAWSVNPAYNEQFF.

This clone was counted a single time. The V call is TRBV3-1 (or the pseudogene TRBV3-2), the J call TRBJ1-1; no firm D call. The CDR3 consists of 14 residues. The ends were cut back, 0 bases at V and 9 bases at J, with 14 bases in the middle. Germline V gene lookup returns CDR1 LGHDT and CDR2 YNNKEL (reference sequence). The CDR3 bases are TGTGCCAGCAGCCAAGATATGGCCGGGAAAAAAGCTTTCTTT. Protein: CASSQDMAGKKAFF.

This clone appeared a few times. The chain links TRBV5-1 to TRBJ2-1; D remains ambiguous. The CDR3 totals 12 residues. V lost 1 base, J lost 8 bases, and 7 bases lay in between. Germline values: CDR1 SGHRS, CDR2 YFSETQ. The CDR3, as DNA: TGCGCCAGCAGCTTGAGCCTCGATGAGCAGTTCTTC. This gives the protein CASSLSLDEQFF.

The genes are TRBV5-4 and TRBJ1-1, with D possibly matching TRBD1 (5 bases). This CDR3 has 14 residues. Trimming removed 4 bases at V and 8 bases at J, with 18 bases between. Germline CDR1 SGHNT, CDR2 YYREEE (reference sequence). In DNA, the CDR3 is TGTGCCAGCAGCCATAGAGAAGCAGGGAGGGAAGCTTTCTTT. Residues: CASSHREAGREAFF.

This sequence joins TRBV11-1 and TRBJ1-2; TRBD1 aligns across 9 bases. This CDR3 has 14 residues. Germline V CDR1 and CDR2: SGHAT, FQDESV (reference sequence). V trimming: 5 bases; J trimming: 2 bases; junction bases outside the gene matches: 3. As DNA, the CDR3 is TGTGCCAGCAGCCTCGGACAGGGGAACTATGGCTACACCTTC. It specifies CASSLGQGNYGYTF.

This clone was picked up a small number of times. V and J are TRBV18 and TRBJ1-6, with unresolved D. Germline V gene data show CDR1 as KGHSH and CDR2 as LQKENI. This CDR3 comprises 18 residues. V dropped 0 bases and J dropped 7 bases, with 19 bases sitting between them. The DNA for the CDR3 is TGTGCCAGCTCACCACCTGGTTCGCCCGGGTTCCTCAATTCACCCCTCCACTTT. Translation gives CASSPPGSPGFLNSPLHF.

The CDR3 spells CAWSVNRNYGYTF. CDR3 DNA sequence: TGTGCCTGGAGTGTAAACAGAAACTATGGCTACACCTTC. V gene TRBV30 combines with J gene TRBJ1-2; D not resolved. The ends were cut back, 0 bases at V and 2 bases at J, with 7 bases in the middle. There are 13 residues in the CDR3. CDR1 and CDR2 (germline): GTSNPN, SVGIG (reference sequence).

The genes are TRBV28 and TRBJ2-7; TRBD1 agrees at 9 bases. Germline CDR1 and CDR2: MDHEN and SYDVKM. The CDR3 contains 14 residues. J lost 4 bases, V lost 5 bases, and 6 bases had no gene match. CDR3 region: CASSPSGTGYEQYF. The CDR3 region has the DNA TGTGCCAGCAGTCCCTCCGGGACAGGGTACGAGCAGTACTTC.

The chain combines TRBV7-6 with TRBJ2-3; TRBD2 matches at 9 bases. The CDR3 consists of 16 residues. V gave up 2 bases and J gave up 5 bases; unmatched junction bases: 8. CDR1 SGHVS and CDR2 FNYEAQ come from the germline V gene. CDR3 sequence: CASSLSVAGVVDTQYF. CDR3 bases: TGTGCCAGCAGCTTAAGCGTAGCGGGGGTCGTAGATACGCAGTATTTT.